This TCR beta chain was profiled in a study of control samples from healthy donors and cancer patients (dated by TCRdb to 2020 to 2021). To prepare the library, the immunoSEQ multiplex PCR assay was applied. TCRdb's version of the immuneACCESS table is confined to in-frame rearrangements and falls short of the full clone set. An unresolved V gene accounts for under half of the shortfall where checked; the remainder is of unknown origin. In this sample the table shows 100,000 to 150,000 clones, 85% to 95% of which occur a single time. Together, the top ten hold approximately 8.6% of the sample. Comment on this clone: There is no known antigen for this receptor. No clone much larger than this one lies a single base away; base qualities are absent.

V is cut by 4 bases and J by 4 bases, and the space between the germline ends is 6 bases. From a lookup of the germline V gene (reference sequence), CDR1 and CDR2 are LGHDT and YNNKEL. Measured from the cysteine to the phenylalanine, the CDR3 is 12 residues long. Only the CDR3 part of the read is kept: 36 bases, read in frame from the first base. This receptor was obtained from a man younger than 35 in good health. Sequencing used blood. The chain was built from TRBV3-1 (or the pseudogene TRBV3-2) and TRBJ2-3, with the D segment identity uncertain. CDR3 protein: CASSPTADTQYF. The DNA sequence is given as TGTGCCAGCAGCCCCACCGCAGATACGCAGTATTTT.